The present entry profiles one T cell receptor beta chain with its context. For donors with ophthalmopathy, the disease showed moderate-to-severe activity, reached CAS ≥3 and NOSPECS ≥4, and had lasted under 3 months. Among the exclusions were patients with other autoimmune diseases, uncontrolled infections, pregnancy or lactation. Amplified TCR beta CDR3 regions were obtained using RNA transcripts as template. An opening RT-PCR round employed HTBI primers and preceded a second-round multiplex PCR. From the multiplex PCR reads, TCRdb called clonotypes with MiXCR, one entry per CDR3 protein. The sample contains 500,000 to 800,000 distinct CDR3 sequences, over 40% of which appear only once. The germline V gene has CDR1 MGHDK and CDR2 SYGVNS. V lost 8 bases and J lost 3, with 14 bases in between. This CDR3 spans 13 amino acids. The data stem from a study of Graves' ophthalmopathy and Graves' hyperthyroidism.

This chain connects TRBV25-1 to TRBJ2-7, with D possibly TRBD1 on 6 matching bases. The sample comprised peripheral blood. The TCR comes from an adult man with Graves' ophthalmopathy. The CDR3 sequence: CASQVLQGYEQYF. The CDR3 DNA reads as TGTGCCAGCCAAGTTTTACAGGGCTACGAGCAGTACTTC.